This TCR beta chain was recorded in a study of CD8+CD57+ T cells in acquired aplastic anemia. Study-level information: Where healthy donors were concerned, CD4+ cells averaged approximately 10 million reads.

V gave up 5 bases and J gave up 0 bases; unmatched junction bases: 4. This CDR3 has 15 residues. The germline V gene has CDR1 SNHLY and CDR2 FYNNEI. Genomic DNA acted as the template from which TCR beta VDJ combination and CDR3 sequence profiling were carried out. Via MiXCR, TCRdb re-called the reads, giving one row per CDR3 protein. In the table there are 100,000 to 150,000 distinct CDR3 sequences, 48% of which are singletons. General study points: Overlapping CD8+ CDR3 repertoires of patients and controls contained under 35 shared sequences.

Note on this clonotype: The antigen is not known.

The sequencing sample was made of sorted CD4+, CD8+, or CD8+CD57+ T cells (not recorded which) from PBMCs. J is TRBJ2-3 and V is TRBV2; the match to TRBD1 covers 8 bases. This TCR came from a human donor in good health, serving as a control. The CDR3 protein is CASSRTGSSTDTQYF. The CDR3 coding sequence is TGTGCCAGCAGTCGGACAGGGTCTAGCACAGATACGCAGTATTTT.